This T cell receptor beta chain was sequenced in a study of blood T cell repertoires in COVID-19. About the study: T cells, B-cell-depleted T cells, or PBMCs supplied cDNA or gDNA.

Germline CDR1 reads MDHEN; CDR2 reads SYDVKM. V dropped 1 base and J dropped 4 bases, with 14 bases sitting between them. CDR3 length: 16 residues. Sequencing used immunoSEQ multiplex PCR; TCRdb keeps in-frame clones, though not all of them. The sample holds around 300,000 clones, about nine tenths seen once. The J gene is TRBJ1-3, the V gene TRBV28; D unresolved. This TCR was sampled from a woman in her thirties with active or convalescent COVID-19. The sequenced sample consisted of peripheral blood. CDR3 in amino acids: CASSLFPGLGGNTIYF. The CDR3 DNA sequence: TGTGCCAGCAGTTTATTCCCCGGGTTAGGAGGAAACACCATATATTTT.